These 2 T cell receptor beta chains share one sample of origin, sequenced in a study of blood T cells in healthy people across ages. Together with a sample-barcoded 5' primer, a J-beta primer mix was included in a second PCR lasting roughly 6 to 12 cycles. TCRdb processed the 5' RACE reads anew with MiXCR; each CDR3 protein has one entry. The sample gives about 900,000 distinct CDR3 sequences, around 49% of which show up once; around an eighth is in the top ten. What was sequenced was blood. These receptors originate from a man aged 30 to 39 in good health.

This clonotype was seen a handful of times. The genes are TRBV28 and TRBJ1-4; 7 positions match TRBD1. This CDR3 is built from 14 residues. With 5 bases clipped from V and 8 bases from J, the junction kept 8 bases outside the gene matches. Germline values: CDR1 MDHEN, CDR2 SYDVKM. CDR3 region: CASSVDRVDEKLFF. For the CDR3, the DNA is TGTGCCAGCAGTGTTGACAGGGTAGACGAAAAACTGTTTTTT.

The chain combines TRBV20-1 with TRBJ2-7, with TRBD1 identical over 12 bases. CDR1 is DFQATT and CDR2 is SNEGSKA in the germline V gene (reference sequence). The junction had 6 bases not matched to a gene; V was cut back by 0 bases and J by 6 bases. This CDR3 has 15 amino acids. The CDR3 region is CSARDLGQGASEQYF. In DNA, the CDR3 is TGCAGTGCTAGAGATCTGGGACAGGGGGCTAGCGAGCAGTACTTC.